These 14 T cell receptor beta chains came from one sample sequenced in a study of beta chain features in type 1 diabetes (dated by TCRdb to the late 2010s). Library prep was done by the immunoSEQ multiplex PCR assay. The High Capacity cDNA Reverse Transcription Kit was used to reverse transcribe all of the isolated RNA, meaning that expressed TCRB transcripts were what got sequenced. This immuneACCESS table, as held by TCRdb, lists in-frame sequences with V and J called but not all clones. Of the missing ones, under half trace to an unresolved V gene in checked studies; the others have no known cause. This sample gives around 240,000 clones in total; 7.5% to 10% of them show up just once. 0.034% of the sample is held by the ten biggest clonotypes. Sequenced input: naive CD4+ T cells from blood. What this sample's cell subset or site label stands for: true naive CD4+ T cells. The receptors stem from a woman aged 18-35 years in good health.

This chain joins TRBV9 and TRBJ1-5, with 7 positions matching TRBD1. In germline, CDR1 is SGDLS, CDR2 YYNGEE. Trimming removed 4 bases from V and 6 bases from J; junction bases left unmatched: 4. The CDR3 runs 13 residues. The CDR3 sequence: CASSTRQGQPQHF. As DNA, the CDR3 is TGTGCCAGCAGCACCCGACAGGGTCAGCCCCAGCATTTT.

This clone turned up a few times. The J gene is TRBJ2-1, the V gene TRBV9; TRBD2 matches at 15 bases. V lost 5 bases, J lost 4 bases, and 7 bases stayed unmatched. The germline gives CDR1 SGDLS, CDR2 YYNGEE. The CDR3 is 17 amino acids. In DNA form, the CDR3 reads TGTGCCAGCAGTCGGACTAGCGGGGGGGCCCTATACAATGAGCAGTTCTTC. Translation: CASSRTSGGALYNEQFF. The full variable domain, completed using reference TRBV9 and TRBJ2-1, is DSGVTQTPKHLITATGQRVTLRCSPRSGDLSVYWYQQSLDQGLQFLIQYYNGEERAKGNILERFSAQQFPDLHSELNLSSLELGDSALYFCASSRTSGGALYNEQFFGPGTRLTVL.

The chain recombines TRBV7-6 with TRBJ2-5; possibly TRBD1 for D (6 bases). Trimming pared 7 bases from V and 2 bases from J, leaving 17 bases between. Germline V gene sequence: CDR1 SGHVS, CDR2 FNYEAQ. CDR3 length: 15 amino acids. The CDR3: CASTTGYGQQETQYF. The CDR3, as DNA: TGTGCCAGCACGACCGGTTACGGACAGCAAGAGACCCAGTACTTC.

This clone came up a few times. DNA of the CDR3: TGCGCCAGCAGCTTTAGCGGGGGCCGCTACGAGCAGTACTTC. Its protein is CASSFSGGRYEQYF. V usage is TRBV5-1 and J usage is TRBJ2-7; 9 positions match TRBD2. The CDR3 totals 14 residues. Germline values: CDR1 SGHRS, CDR2 YFSETQ. The J segment lost 3 bases and the V segment lost 2 bases, leaving 3 bases of the junction unmatched.

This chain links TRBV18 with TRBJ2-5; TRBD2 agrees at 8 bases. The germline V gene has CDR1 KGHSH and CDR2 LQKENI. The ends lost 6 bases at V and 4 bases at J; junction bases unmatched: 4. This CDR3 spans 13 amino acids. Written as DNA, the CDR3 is TGTGCCAGCTCGAAGCGGGAGACAGAGACCCAGTACTTC. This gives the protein CASSKRETETQYF. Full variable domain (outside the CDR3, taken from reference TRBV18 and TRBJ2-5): NAGVMQNPRHLVRRRGQEARLRCSPMKGHSHVYWYRQLPEEGLKFMVYLQKENIIDESGMPKERFSAEFPKEGPSILRIQQVVRGDSAAYFCASSKRETETQYFGPGTRLLVL.

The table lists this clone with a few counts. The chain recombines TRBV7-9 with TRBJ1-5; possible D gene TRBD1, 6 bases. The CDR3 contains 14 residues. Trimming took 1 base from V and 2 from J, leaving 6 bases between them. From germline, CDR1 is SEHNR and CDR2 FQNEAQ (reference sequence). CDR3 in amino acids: CASSLEGGNQPQHF. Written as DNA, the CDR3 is TGTGCCAGCAGCTTAGAGGGGGGCAATCAGCCCCAGCATTTT.

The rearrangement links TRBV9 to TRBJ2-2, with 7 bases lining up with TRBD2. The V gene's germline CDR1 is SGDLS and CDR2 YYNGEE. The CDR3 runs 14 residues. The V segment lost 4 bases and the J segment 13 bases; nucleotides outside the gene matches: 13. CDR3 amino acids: CASSKAGTPKGLFF. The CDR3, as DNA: TGTGCCAGCAGCAAAGCGGGGACTCCAAAGGGGCTGTTTTTT. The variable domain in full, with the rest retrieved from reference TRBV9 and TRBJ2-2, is DSGVTQTPKHLITATGQRVTLRCSPRSGDLSVYWYQQSLDQGLQFLIQYYNGEERAKGNILERFSAQQFPDLHSELNLSSLELGDSALYFCASSKAGTPKGLFFGEGSRLTVL.

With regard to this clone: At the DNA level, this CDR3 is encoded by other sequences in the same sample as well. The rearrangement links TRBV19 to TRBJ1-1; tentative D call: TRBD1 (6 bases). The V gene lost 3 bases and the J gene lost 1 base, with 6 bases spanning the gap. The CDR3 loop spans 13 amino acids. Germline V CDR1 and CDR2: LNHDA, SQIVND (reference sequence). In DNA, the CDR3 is TGTGCCAGTAGTATCAGGGGGAACACTGAAGCTTTCTTT. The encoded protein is CASSIRGNTEAFF.

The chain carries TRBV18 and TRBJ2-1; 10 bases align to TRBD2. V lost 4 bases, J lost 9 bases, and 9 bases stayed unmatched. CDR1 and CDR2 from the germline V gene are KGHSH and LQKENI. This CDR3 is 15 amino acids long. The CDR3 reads CASSQEAGGVGEQFF. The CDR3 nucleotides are TGTGCCAGCTCACAAGAAGCGGGGGGGGTAGGTGAGCAGTTCTTC.

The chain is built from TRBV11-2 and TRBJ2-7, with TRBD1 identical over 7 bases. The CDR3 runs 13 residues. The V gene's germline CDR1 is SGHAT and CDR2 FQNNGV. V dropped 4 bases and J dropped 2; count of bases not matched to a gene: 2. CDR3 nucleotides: TGTGCCAGCAGCTCGGACAGGCCCTACGAGCAGTACTTC. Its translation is CASSSDRPYEQYF.

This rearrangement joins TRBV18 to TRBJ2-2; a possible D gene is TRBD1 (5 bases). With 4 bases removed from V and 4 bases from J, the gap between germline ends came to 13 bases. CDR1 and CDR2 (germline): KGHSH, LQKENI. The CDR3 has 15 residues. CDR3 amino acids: CASSLDGHPTGELFF. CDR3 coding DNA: TGTGCCAGCTCACTAGACGGACATCCCACCGGGGAGCTGTTTTTT.

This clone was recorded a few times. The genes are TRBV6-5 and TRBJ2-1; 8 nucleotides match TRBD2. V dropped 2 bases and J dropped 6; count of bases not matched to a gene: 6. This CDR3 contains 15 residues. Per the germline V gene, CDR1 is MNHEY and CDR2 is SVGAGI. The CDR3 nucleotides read TGTGCCAGCAGTTACCATAGCGGGGCCCCCAATGAGCAGTTCTTC. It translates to CASSYHSGAPNEQFF.

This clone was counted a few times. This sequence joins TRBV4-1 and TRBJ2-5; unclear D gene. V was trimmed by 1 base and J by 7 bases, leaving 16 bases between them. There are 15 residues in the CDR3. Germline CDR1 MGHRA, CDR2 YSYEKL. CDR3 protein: CASSQVGLVLGTQYF. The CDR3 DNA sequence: TGCGCCAGCAGCCAAGTTGGGCTGGTGCTTGGGACCCAGTACTTC.

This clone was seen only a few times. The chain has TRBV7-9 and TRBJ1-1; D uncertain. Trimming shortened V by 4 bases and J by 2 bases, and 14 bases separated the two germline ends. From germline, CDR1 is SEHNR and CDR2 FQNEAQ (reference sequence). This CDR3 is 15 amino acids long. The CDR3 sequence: CASSSLGVINTEAFF. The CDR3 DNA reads TGTGCCAGCAGCTCCCTCGGGGTGATCAACACTGAAGCTTTCTTT.